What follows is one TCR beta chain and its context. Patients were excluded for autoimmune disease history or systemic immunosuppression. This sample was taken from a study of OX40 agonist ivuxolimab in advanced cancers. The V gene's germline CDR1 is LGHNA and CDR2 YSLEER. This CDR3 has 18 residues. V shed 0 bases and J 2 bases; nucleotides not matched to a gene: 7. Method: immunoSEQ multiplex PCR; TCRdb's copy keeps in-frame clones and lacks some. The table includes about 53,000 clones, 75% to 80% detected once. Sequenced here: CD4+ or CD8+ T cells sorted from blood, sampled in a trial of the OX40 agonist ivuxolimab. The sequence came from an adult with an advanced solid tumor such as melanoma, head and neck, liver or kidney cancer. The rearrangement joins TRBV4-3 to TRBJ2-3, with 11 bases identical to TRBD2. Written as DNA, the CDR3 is TGCGCCAGCAGCCAAGATGGGGCACTAGCGGGGGTCACAGATACGCAGTATTTT. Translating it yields CASSQDGALAGVTDTQYF.